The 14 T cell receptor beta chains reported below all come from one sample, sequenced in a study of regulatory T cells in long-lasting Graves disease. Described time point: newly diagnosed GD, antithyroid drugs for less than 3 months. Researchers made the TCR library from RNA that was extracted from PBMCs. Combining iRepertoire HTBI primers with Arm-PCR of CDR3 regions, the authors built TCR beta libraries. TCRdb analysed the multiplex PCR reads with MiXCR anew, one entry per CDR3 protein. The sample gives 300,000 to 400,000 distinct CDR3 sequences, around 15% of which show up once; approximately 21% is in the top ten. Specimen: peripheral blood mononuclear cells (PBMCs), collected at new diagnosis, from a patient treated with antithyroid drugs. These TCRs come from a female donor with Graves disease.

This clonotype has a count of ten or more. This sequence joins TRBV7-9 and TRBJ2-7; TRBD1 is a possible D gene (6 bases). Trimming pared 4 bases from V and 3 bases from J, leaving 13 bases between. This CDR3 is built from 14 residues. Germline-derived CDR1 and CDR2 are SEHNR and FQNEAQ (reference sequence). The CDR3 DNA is TGTGCCAGCAGCTCCCGGACAGCTCGCTACGAGCAGTACTTC. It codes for CASSSRTARYEQYF.

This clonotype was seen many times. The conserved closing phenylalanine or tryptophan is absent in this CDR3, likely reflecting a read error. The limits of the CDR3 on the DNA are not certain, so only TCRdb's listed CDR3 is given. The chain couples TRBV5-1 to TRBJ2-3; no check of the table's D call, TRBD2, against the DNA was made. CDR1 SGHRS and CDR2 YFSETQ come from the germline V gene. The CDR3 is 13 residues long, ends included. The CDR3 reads CASSLDQRGSLES.

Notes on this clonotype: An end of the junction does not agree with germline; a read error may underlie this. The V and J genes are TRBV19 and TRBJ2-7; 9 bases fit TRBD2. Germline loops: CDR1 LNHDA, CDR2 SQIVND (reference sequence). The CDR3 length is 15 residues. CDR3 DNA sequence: TGTGCCAGCAGTATCGTAGCGGGAGCCCCCTACGAGCAGTACTTC. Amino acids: CASSIVAGAPYEQYF.

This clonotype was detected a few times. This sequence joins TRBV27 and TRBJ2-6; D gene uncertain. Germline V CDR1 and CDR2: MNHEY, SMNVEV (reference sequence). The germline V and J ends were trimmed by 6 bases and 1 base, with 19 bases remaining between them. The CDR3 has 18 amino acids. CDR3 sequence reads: CASSPRSTDLSGANVLTF. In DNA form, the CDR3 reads TGTGCCAGCAGCCCCAGGTCGACGGATCTATCTGGGGCCAACGTCCTGACTTTC.

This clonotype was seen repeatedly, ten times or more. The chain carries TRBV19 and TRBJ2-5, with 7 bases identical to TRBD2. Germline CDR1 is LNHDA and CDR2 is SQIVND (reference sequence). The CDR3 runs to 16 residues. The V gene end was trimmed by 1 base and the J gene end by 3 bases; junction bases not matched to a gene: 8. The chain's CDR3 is CASSIVRGSLEETQYF. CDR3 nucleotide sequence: TGTGCCAGTAGTATAGTCCGCGGGAGTTTGGAAGAGACCCAGTACTTC.

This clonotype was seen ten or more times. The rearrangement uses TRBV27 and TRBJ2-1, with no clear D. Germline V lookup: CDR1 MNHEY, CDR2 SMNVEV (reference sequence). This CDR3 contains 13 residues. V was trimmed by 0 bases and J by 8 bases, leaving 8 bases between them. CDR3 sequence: CASSLSTLHEQFF. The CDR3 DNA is TGTGCCAGCAGTTTATCGACATTGCATGAGCAGTTCTTC.

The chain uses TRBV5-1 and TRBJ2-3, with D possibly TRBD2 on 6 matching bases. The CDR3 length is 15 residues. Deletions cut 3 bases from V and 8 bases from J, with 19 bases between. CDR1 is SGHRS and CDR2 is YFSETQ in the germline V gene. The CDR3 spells CASSSRLDGGVTQYF. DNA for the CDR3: TGCGCCAGCAGCTCCCGACTGGACGGGGGTGTTACGCAGTATTTT.

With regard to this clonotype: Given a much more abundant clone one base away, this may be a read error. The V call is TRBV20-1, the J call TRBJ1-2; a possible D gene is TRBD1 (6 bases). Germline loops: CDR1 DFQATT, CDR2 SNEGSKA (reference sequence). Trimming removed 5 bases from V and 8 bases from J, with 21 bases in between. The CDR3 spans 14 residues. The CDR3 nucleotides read TGCAGTGCTCTTGCCTTCAACAGGGCTGGAGGCTACACCTTC. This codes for CSALAFNRAGGYTF.

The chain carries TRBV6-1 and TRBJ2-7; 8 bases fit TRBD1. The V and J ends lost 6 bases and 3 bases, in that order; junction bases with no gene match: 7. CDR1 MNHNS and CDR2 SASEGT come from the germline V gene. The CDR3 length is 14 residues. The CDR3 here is CASRSGTGGYEQYF. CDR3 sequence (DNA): TGTGCCAGCAGATCCGGGACAGGAGGCTACGAGCAGTACTTC.

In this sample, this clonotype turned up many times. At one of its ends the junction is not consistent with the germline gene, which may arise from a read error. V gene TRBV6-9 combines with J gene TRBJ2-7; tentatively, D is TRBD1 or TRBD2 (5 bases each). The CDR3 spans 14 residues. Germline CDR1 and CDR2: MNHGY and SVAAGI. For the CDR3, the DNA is TGTGTCAGCAGTTCCGGGACCGCATACTACGAGCAGTACTTC. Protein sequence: CVSSSGTAYYEQYF.

The CDR3 region is CASSHLASFGEETQYF. The CDR3 coding sequence is TGTGCCAGCAGTCACCTCGCTTCATTTGGGGAAGAGACCCAGTACTTC. The chain couples TRBV2 to TRBJ2-5; D is unclear. The ends were cut back, 5 bases at V and 3 bases at J, with 19 bases in the middle. The CDR3 sequence is 16 residues long. Per germline, CDR1 SNHLY and CDR2 FYNNEI.

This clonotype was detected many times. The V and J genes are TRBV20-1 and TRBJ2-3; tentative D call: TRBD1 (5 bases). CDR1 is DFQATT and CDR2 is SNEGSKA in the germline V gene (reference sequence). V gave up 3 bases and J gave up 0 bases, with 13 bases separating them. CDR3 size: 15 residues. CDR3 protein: CSARAGYRSTDTQYF. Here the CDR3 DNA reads TGCAGTGCTAGGGCAGGATACAGGAGCACAGATACGCAGTATTTT.

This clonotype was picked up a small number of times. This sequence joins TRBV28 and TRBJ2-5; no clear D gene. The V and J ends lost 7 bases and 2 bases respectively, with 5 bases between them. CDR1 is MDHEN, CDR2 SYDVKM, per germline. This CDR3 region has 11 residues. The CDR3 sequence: CASKSQETQYF. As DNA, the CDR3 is TGTGCCAGCAAGAGTCAAGAGACCCAGTACTTC.

The CDR3 nucleotides read TGCGCCAGCAGCCATGGACAGGCCGACTATGGCTACACCTTC. Translation: CASSHGQADYGYTF. This rearrangement joins TRBV4-1 to TRBJ1-2; 7 positions match TRBD1. The CDR3 loop spans 14 amino acids. The trim removed 3 bases at V and 3 bases at J, leaving 4 bases unmatched. Germline CDR1 and CDR2: MGHRA and YSYEKL.